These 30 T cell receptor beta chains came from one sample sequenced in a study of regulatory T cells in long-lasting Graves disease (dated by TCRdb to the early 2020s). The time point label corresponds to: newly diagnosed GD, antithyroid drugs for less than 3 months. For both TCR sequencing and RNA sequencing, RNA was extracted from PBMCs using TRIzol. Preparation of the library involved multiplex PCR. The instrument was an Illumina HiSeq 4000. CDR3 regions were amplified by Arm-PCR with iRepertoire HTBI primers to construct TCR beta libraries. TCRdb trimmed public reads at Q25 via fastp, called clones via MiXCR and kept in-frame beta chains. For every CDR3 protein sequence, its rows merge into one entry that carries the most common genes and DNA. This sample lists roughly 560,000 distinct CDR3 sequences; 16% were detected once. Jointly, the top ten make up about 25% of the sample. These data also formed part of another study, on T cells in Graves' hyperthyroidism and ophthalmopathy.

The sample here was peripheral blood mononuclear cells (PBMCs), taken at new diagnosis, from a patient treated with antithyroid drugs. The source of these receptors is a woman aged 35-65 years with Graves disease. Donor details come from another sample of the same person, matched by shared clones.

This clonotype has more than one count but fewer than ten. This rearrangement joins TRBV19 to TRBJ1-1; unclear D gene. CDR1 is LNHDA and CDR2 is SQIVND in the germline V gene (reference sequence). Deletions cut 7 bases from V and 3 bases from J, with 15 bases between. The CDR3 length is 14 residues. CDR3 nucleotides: TGTGCCAGTATACGGGCAGGATGGGACACTGAAGCTTTCTTT. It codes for CASIRAGWDTEAFF.

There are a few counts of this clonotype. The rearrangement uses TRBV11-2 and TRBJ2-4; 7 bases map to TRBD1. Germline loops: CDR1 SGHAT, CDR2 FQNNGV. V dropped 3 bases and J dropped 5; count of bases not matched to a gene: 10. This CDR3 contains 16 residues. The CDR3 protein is CASSFRGLEVENIQYF. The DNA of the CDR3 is TGTGCCAGCAGCTTTAGGGGGCTAGAAGTGGAAAACATTCAGTACTTC.

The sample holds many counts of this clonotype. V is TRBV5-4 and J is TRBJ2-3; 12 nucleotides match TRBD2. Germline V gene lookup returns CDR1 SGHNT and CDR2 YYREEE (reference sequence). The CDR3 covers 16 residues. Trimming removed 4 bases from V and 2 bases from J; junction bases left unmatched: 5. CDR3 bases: TGTGCCAGCAGCCTACGACTAGCGGGGGACACAGATACGCAGTATTTT. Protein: CASSLRLAGDTDTQYF. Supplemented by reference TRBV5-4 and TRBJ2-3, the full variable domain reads ETGVTQSPTHLIKTRGQQVTLRCSSQSGHNTVSWYQQALGQGPQFIFQYYREEENGRGNFPPRFSGLQFPNYSSELNVNALELDDSALYLCASSLRLAGDTDTQYFGPGTRLTVL.

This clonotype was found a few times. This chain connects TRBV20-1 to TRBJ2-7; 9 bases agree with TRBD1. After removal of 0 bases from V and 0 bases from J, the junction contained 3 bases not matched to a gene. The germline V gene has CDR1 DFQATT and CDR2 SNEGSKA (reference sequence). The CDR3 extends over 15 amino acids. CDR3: CSARDKDRGSYEQYF. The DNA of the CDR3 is TGCAGTGCTAGAGACAAGGACAGGGGCTCCTACGAGCAGTACTTC.

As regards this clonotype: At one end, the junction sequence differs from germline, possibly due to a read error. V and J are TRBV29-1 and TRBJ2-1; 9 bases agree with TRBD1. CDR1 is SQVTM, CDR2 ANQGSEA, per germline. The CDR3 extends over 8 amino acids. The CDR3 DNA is TGCAGCGGGGACAGGGTGGGGTTC. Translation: CSGDRVGF.

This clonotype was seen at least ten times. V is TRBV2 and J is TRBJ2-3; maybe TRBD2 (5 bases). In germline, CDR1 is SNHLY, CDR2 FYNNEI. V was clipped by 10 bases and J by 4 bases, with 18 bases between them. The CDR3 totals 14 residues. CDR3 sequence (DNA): TGTGCCAACTCCCCTGGAGGTGAAGCAGATACGCAGTATTTT. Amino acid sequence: CANSPGGEADTQYF.

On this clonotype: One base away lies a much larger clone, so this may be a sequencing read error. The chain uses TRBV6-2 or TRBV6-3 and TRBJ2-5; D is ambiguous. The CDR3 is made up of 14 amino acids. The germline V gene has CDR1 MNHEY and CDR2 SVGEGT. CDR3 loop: CASSYGRRQEAQYF. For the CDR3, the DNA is TGTGCCAGCAGTTACGGAAGGCGGCAAGAGGCCCAGTACTTC.

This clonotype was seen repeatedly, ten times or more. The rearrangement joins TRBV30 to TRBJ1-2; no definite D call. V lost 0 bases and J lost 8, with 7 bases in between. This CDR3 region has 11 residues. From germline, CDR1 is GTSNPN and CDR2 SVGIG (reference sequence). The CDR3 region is CAWSVSGGYTF. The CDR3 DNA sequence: TGTGCCTGGAGTGTGTCTGGGGGCTACACCTTC.

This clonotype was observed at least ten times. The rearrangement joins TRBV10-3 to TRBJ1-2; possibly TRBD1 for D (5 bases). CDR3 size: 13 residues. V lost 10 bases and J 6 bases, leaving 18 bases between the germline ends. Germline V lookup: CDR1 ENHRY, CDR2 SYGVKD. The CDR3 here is CATDPKGQNGYTF. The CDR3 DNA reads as TGTGCCACCGACCCGAAAGGACAAAATGGCTACACCTTC.

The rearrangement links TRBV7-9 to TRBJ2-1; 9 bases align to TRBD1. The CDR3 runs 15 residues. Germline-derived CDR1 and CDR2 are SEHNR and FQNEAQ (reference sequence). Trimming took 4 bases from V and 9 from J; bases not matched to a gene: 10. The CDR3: CASSYSGTGSSEQFF. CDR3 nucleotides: TGTGCCAGCAGCTACTCCGGGACAGGGTCATCTGAGCAGTTCTTC.

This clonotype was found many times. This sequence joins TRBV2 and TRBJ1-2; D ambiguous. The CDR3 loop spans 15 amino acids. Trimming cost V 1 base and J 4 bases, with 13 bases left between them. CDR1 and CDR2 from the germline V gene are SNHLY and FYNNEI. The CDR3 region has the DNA TGTGCCAGCAGTGAAGGGTGGCAGAGAGGCTATGGCTACACCTTC. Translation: CASSEGWQRGYGYTF.

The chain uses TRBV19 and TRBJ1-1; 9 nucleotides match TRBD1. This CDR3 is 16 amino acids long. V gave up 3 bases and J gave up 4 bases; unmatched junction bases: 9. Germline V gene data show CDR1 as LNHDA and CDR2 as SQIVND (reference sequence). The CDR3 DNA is TGTGCCAGTAGTATCCGACCACAGGGGGCGCCCACTGAAGCTTTCTTT. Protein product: CASSIRPQGAPTEAFF.

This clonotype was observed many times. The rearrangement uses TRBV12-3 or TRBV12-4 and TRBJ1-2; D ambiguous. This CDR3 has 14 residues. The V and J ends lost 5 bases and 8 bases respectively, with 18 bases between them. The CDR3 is CASSTPGGTGGYTF. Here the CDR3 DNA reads TGTGCCAGCAGTACGCCCGGTGGTACCGGGGGCTACACCTTC.

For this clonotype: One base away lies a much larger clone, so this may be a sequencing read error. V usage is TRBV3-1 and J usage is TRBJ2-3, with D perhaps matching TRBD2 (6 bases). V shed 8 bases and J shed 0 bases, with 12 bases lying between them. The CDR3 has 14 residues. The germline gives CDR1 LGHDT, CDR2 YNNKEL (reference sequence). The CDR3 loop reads CASAGGISTDTQYF. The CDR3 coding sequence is TGTGCCAGCGCGGGCGGGATCAGCACAGATACGCAGTATTTT.

The CDR3 protein is CASTHGVNEKLFF. The DNA for the CDR3 is TGTGCCAGCACCCACGGGGTTAATGAAAAACTGTTTTTT. The chain joins TRBV12-3 or TRBV12-4 to TRBJ1-4, with D hard to call. This CDR3 is 13 amino acids long. The V and J ends lost 7 bases and 4 bases respectively, with 10 bases between them.

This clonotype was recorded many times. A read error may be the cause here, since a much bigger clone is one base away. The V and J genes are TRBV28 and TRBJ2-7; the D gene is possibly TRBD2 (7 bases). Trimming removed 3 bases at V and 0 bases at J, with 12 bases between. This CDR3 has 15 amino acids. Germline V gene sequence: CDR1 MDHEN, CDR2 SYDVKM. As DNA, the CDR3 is TGTGCCAGCAGTTTGGCGGGGGCAGGCTCCTACGAGCAGTACTTC. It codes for CASSLAGAGSYEQYF.

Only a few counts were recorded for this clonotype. The CDR3 DNA sequence: TGCAGCGTTGAAGACCCCCAGGGGGCAAGTACGCAGTATTTT. Translated: CSVEDPQGASTQYF. This sequence joins TRBV29-1 and TRBJ2-3; 8 bases agree with TRBD1. The germline V gene encodes CDR1 SQVTM and CDR2 ANQGSEA. The V gene end was trimmed by 0 bases and the J gene end by 8 bases; junction bases not matched to a gene: 7. The CDR3 is made up of 14 amino acids.

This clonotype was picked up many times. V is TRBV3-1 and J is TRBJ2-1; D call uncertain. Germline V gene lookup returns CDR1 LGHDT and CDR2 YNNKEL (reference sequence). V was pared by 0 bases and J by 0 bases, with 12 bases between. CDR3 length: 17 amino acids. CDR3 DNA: TGTGCCAGCAGCCAAGATAGTCCATCGTTCTCCTACAATGAGCAGTTCTTC. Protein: CASSQDSPSFSYNEQFF.

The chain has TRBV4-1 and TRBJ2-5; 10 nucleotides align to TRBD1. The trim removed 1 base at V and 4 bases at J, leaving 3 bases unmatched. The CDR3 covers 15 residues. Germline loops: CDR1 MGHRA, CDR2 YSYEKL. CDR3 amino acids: CASSQAGTGVETQYF. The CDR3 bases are TGCGCCAGCAGCCAAGCGGGGACAGGGGTAGAGACCCAGTACTTC.

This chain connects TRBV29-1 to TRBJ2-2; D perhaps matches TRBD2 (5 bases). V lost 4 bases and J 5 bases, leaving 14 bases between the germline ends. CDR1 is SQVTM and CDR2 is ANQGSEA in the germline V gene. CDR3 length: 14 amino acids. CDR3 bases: TGCAGCGTTGTTTTAGCGCGGGCGACCGGGGAGCTGTTTTTT. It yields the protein CSVVLARATGELFF.

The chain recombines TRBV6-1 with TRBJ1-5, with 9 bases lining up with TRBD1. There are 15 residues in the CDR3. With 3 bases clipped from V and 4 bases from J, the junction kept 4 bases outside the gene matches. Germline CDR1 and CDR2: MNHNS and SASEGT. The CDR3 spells CASSESGTGNQPQHF. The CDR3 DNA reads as TGTGCCAGCAGTGAGAGTGGGACAGGGAATCAGCCCCAGCATTTT.

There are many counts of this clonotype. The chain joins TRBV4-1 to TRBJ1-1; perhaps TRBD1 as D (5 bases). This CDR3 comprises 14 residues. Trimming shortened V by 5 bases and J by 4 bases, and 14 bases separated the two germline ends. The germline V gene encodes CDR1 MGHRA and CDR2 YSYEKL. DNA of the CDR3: TGCGCCAGCAGCGGCCGGGGCTGGGGCACTGAAGCTTTCTTT. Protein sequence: CASSGRGWGTEAFF.

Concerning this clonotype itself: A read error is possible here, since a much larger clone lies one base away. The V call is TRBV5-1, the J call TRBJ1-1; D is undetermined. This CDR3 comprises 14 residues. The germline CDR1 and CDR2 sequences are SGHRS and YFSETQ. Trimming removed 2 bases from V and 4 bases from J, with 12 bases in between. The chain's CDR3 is CASSFEGMSTEAFF. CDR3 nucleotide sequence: TGCGCCAGCAGCTTCGAGGGTATGAGCACTGAAGCTTTCTTT.

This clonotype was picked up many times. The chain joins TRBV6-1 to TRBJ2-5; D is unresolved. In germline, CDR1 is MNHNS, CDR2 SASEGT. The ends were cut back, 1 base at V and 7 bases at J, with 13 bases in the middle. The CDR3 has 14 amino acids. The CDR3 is CASSEEGGKGTQYF. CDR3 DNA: TGTGCCAGCAGTGAAGAGGGCGGTAAAGGGACCCAGTACTTC.

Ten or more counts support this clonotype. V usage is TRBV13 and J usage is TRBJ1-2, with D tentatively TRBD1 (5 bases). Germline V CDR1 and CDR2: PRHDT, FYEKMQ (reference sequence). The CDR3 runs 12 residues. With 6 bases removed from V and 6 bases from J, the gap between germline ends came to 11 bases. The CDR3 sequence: CASSRDFDGYTF. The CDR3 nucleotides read TGTGCCAGCAGTCGGGACTTCGATGGCTACACCTTC.

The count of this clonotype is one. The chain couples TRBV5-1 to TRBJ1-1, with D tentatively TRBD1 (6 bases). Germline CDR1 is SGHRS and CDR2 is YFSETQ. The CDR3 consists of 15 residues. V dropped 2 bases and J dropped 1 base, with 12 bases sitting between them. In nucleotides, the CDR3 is TGCGCCAGCAGCTTCTCGAGACAGGCGAACACTGAAGCTTTCTTT. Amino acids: CASSFSRQANTEAFF.

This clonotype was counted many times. CDR3: CASSLPGPGEQFF. The CDR3 coding sequence is TGTGCCAGCAGCTTACCAGGGCCGGGTGAGCAGTTCTTC. This chain connects TRBV11-2 to TRBJ2-1, with TRBD1 as a possible D gene (5 bases). CDR1 SGHAT and CDR2 FQNNGV come from the germline V gene. V lost 2 bases to trimming and J lost 9 bases, with 11 bases between them. The CDR3 runs to 13 residues.

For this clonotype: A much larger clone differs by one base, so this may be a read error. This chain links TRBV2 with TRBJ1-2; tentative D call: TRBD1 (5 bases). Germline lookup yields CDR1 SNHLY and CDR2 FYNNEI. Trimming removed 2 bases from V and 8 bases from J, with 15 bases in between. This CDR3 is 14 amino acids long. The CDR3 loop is CASSESGTGKGYTF. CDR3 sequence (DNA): TGTGCCAGCAGTGAATCCGGGACGGGAAAGGGCTACACCTTC.

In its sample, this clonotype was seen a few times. The CDR3 DNA is TGTGCCAGTAGTATACGAGTTCTCCGGTCTGTAGGTGGAAACACCATATATTTT. This gives the protein CASSIRVLRSVGGNTIYF. The genes are TRBV19 and TRBJ1-3, with D unresolved. Germline CDR1 is LNHDA and CDR2 is SQIVND (reference sequence). This CDR3 has 18 residues. V shed 2 bases and J shed 3 bases, with 20 bases lying between them.

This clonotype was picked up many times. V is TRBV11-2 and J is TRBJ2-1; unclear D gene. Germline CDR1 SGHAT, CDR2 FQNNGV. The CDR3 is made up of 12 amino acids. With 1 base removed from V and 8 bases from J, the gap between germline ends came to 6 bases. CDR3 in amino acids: CASSLGVYEQFF. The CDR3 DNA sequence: TGTGCCAGCAGCTTAGGTGTTTATGAGCAGTTCTTC.